Listed here are 28 T cell receptor beta chains from one sample, sequenced in a study of cytotoxic CD8 clonotypes in ibrutinib-treated CLL. Profiling relied on immunoSEQ multiplex PCR, and the TCRdb table lists in-frame clones only, not all of them. Counted here are about 140,000 clones, 65% to 85% occurring once; the ten biggest clones make up 7.5% to 8%. The specimen was PBMCs, collected after 36 months of ibrutinib treatment. These receptors all come from a human donor with chronic lymphocytic leukemia.

This chain joins TRBV19 and TRBJ1-2, with D unclear. This CDR3 has 13 residues. Germline V gene lookup returns CDR1 LNHDA and CDR2 SQIVND (reference sequence). V lost 4 bases, J lost 1 base, and 7 bases lay in between. CDR3 DNA: TGTGCCAGTAGTAGAGACAATAACTATGGCTACACCTTC. Protein sequence: CASSRDNNYGYTF.

V and J are TRBV9 and TRBJ2-1; D not resolved. The CDR3 is made up of 15 amino acids. Per the germline V gene, CDR1 is SGDLS and CDR2 is YYNGEE. The V end was cut by 0 bases, the J end by 4 bases, with 11 bases between. The chain's CDR3 is CASSVAGRRYNEQFF. The CDR3 DNA follows: TGTGCCAGCAGCGTAGCTGGGCGTAGGTACAATGAGCAGTTCTTC. The whole variable domain, filled in from reference TRBV9 and TRBJ2-1, reads DSGVTQTPKHLITATGQRVTLRCSPRSGDLSVYWYQQSLDQGLQFLIQYYNGEERAKGNILERFSAQQFPDLHSELNLSSLELGDSALYFCASSVAGRRYNEQFFGPGTRLTVL.

This rearrangement joins TRBV9 to TRBJ2-1, with 9 bases lining up with TRBD2. The CDR3 covers 16 residues. Germline V gene data show CDR1 as SGDLS and CDR2 as YYNGEE. V lost 0 bases, J lost 2 bases, and 3 bases stayed unmatched. CDR3 nucleotide sequence: TGTGCCAGCAGCGTAGGCGGGAGGGGGGCCTACAATGAGCAGTTCTTC. This encodes CASSVGGRGAYNEQFF. Combining the CDR3 with reference TRBV9 and TRBJ2-1 gives the whole variable domain DSGVTQTPKHLITATGQRVTLRCSPRSGDLSVYWYQQSLDQGLQFLIQYYNGEERAKGNILERFSAQQFPDLHSELNLSSLELGDSALYFCASSVGGRGAYNEQFFGPGTRLTVL.

This clone was observed many times. The chain links TRBV28 to TRBJ1-4; D unclear. The CDR3 has 15 residues. V dropped 1 base and J dropped 4 bases, with 10 bases sitting between them. CDR1 and CDR2 (germline): MDHEN, SYDVKM. As DNA, the CDR3 is TGTGCCAGCAGTTTATACTCCCGGGTTAATGAAAAACTGTTTTTT. Protein sequence: CASSLYSRVNEKLFF.

The CDR3 DNA sequence: TGTGCCAGCGCCAGGTTGGACACTGAAGCTTTCTTT. This sequence encodes CASARLDTEAFF. The chain recombines TRBV9 with TRBJ1-1; D is undetermined. Germline-derived CDR1 and CDR2 are SGDLS and YYNGEE. The CDR3 runs 12 residues. Trimming stripped 7 bases from V and 3 bases from J, with 10 bases between.

V gene TRBV19 combines with J gene TRBJ1-5, with TRBD1 matching 7 bases. Germline CDR1 reads LNHDA; CDR2 reads SQIVND (reference sequence). The CDR3 runs to 13 residues. With 6 bases clipped from V and 4 bases from J, the junction kept 3 bases outside the gene matches. The CDR3 sequence: CASSQTGNQPQHF. The DNA for the CDR3 is TGTGCCAGTAGCCAGACAGGGAATCAGCCCCAGCATTTT.

The V call is TRBV19, the J call TRBJ1-5, with TRBD1 matching over 9 bases. This CDR3 has 15 amino acids. V gave up 7 bases and J gave up 6 bases; unmatched junction bases: 10. Germline lookup yields CDR1 LNHDA and CDR2 SQIVND (reference sequence). The CDR3 sequence: CASTSTGQGIQPQHF. DNA of the CDR3: TGTGCCAGTACCTCTACAGGACAGGGGATTCAGCCCCAGCATTTT.

CDR3 amino acids: CASSVAQGTGTGELFF. CDR3 bases: TGTGCCAGCAGCGTAGCACAGGGGACGGGCACCGGGGAGCTGTTTTTT. The chain links TRBV9 to TRBJ2-2; 7 bases are a match to TRBD1. With V trimmed by 0 bases and J by 4 bases, 6 bases remained unmatched. In germline, CDR1 is SGDLS, CDR2 YYNGEE. The CDR3 is 16 amino acids.

The V and J genes are TRBV5-4 and TRBJ2-2; 8 bases are shared with TRBD1. The germline V gene has CDR1 SGHNT and CDR2 YYREEE (reference sequence). The CDR3 has 14 amino acids. The V and J ends lost 0 bases and 6 bases, in that order; junction bases with no gene match: 1. Written as DNA, the CDR3 is TGTGCCAGCAGCTTGGTGGACAGGGCCGGGGAGCTGTTTTTT. Amino acid sequence: CASSLVDRAGELFF.

The CDR3 loop is CASRSGGSGANVLTF. In DNA, the CDR3 is TGTGCCAGCAGGTCCGGGGGGTCTGGGGCCAACGTCCTGACTTTC. This sequence joins TRBV28 and TRBJ2-6; 7 nucleotides agree with TRBD2. V gave up 6 bases and J gave up 1 base; unmatched junction bases: 3. The germline gives CDR1 MDHEN, CDR2 SYDVKM. The CDR3 consists of 15 residues.

The DNA for the CDR3 is TGCGCCAGCAGCCAAGATAACCGTCGATCCGGGGTCGGGGAGCAGTACTTC. Translation gives CASSQDNRRSGVGEQYF. The chain carries TRBV4-1 and TRBJ2-7, with TRBD2 as a possible D gene (5 bases). The CDR3 is made up of 17 amino acids. CDR1 is MGHRA, CDR2 YSYEKL, per germline. V lost 0 bases and J 7 bases, leaving 22 bases between the germline ends.

This sequence joins TRBV30 and TRBJ2-1, with 7 bases aligning to TRBD1. The CDR3 contains 14 residues. V gave up 0 bases and J gave up 4 bases; unmatched junction bases: 3. Per germline, CDR1 GTSNPN and CDR2 SVGIG (reference sequence). The CDR3 reads CAWSVGTVYNEQFF. The CDR3 DNA reads as TGTGCCTGGAGTGTCGGGACAGTTTACAATGAGCAGTTCTTC.

This sequence joins TRBV7-9 and TRBJ2-5; D is undetermined. The germline V and J ends were trimmed by 1 base and 9 bases, with 15 bases remaining between them. The CDR3 spans 14 residues. Per the germline V gene, CDR1 is SEHNR and CDR2 is FQNEAQ (reference sequence). The CDR3 spells CASSLVMVPTAQYF. The CDR3 DNA is TGTGCCAGCAGCTTAGTAATGGTCCCGACGGCCCAGTACTTC.

The table lists this clone with a few counts. V is TRBV7-9 and J is TRBJ2-3; no firm D call. Germline V gene lookup returns CDR1 SEHNR and CDR2 FQNEAQ (reference sequence). The CDR3 spans 14 residues. Between the trimmed V and J ends, which lost 3 bases and 6 bases, there was a span of 13 bases. The DNA for the CDR3 is TGTGCCAGCAGCTTCGGCCTCGAGGTCGATACGCAGTATTTT. Protein sequence: CASSFGLEVDTQYF.

This clone appeared a few times. The V gene is TRBV7-3, the J gene TRBJ1-1; no clear D gene. CDR3 length: 13 amino acids. Germline loops: CDR1 SGHTA, CDR2 FQGTGA. V shed 0 bases and J shed 1 base, with 3 bases lying between them. The CDR3 region is CASSLTGNTEAFF. CDR3 nucleotide sequence: TGTGCCAGCAGCTTAACGGGGAACACTGAAGCTTTCTTT. Full variable domain (outside the CDR3, taken from reference TRBV7-3 and TRBJ1-1): GAGVSQTPSNKVTEKGKYVELRCDPISGHTALYWYRQSLGQGPEFLIYFQGTGAADDSGLPNDRFFAVRPEGSVSTLKIQRTERGDSAVYLCASSLTGNTEAFFGQGTRLTVV.

V gene TRBV19 combines with J gene TRBJ2-2; TRBD1 aligns across 8 bases. The CDR3 totals 14 residues. After removal of 8 bases from V and 5 bases from J, the junction contained 7 bases not matched to a gene. The germline V gene encodes CDR1 LNHDA and CDR2 SQIVND (reference sequence). The CDR3 DNA reads as TGTGCCAGTCGGACAGGGCCCAGGACCGGGGAGCTGTTTTTT. It translates to CASRTGPRTGELFF.

The chain combines TRBV5-1 with TRBJ1-3, with D possibly TRBD1 on 6 matching bases. CDR1 and CDR2 (germline): SGHRS, YFSETQ. CDR3 length equals 14 residues. Trimming removed 4 bases from V and 4 bases from J, with 12 bases in between. The DNA for the CDR3 is TGCGCCAGCAGCGCCGGACAGTCCGGAAACACCATATATTTT. Translation: CASSAGQSGNTIYF. Using reference TRBV5-1 and TRBJ1-3 for the parts outside the CDR3, the full variable domain is KAGVTQTPRYLIKTRGQQVTLSCSPISGHRSVSWYQQTPGQGLQFLFEYFSETQRNKGNFPGRFSGRQFSNSRSEMNVSTLELGDSALYLCASSAGQSGNTIYFGEGSWLTVV.

The chain uses TRBV10-3 and TRBJ2-1, with 8 bases lining up with TRBD2. This CDR3 contains 16 residues. The V gene's germline CDR1 is ENHRY and CDR2 SYGVKD. V lost 4 bases, J lost 0 bases, and 5 bases stayed unmatched. The CDR3 DNA follows: TGTGCCATCAGTGGGCTTACTAGCGGCTCCTACAATGAGCAGTTCTTC. As protein: CAISGLTSGSYNEQFF.

V and J are TRBV5-1 and TRBJ1-1; D not certain. Trimming shortened V by 1 base and J by 0 bases, and 7 bases separated the two germline ends. The CDR3 is 14 residues long. Germline values: CDR1 SGHRS, CDR2 YFSETQ. The CDR3 sequence is CASSLYSLNTEAFF. In DNA, the CDR3 is TGCGCCAGCAGCTTGTACAGCCTGAACACTGAAGCTTTCTTT.

The chain couples TRBV20-1 to TRBJ2-1, with TRBD1 as a possible D gene (5 bases). The CDR3 has 11 residues. Trimming shortened V by 2 bases and J by 7 bases, and 6 bases separated the two germline ends. Germline lookup yields CDR1 DFQATT and CDR2 SNEGSKA (reference sequence). The CDR3 loop reads CSARSGNEQFF. The CDR3 DNA sequence: TGCAGTGCTAGATCAGGGAATGAGCAGTTCTTC.

The chain is built from TRBV18 and TRBJ2-7; 10 bases match TRBD1. Trimming took 4 bases from V and 4 from J; bases not matched to a gene: 10. The CDR3 runs to 16 residues. Germline V CDR1 and CDR2: KGHSH, LQKENI. The CDR3 DNA follows: TGTGCCAGCTCACGGAACCGGGACAGGGGTGTTTACGAGCAGTACTTC. Protein product: CASSRNRDRGVYEQYF.

V is TRBV28 and J is TRBJ2-3, with D uncertain. Germline CDR1 is MDHEN and CDR2 is SYDVKM. Trimming cost V 3 bases and J 8 bases, with 9 bases left between them. This CDR3 region has 12 residues. The CDR3 nucleotides read TGTGCCAGCAGTTTTGTCGGTTCTACGCAGTATTTT. Translated: CASSFVGSTQYF.

The chain has TRBV30 and TRBJ2-5; no reliable D call. Trimming stripped 2 bases from V and 2 bases from J, with 6 bases between. The germline gives CDR1 GTSNPN, CDR2 SVGIG (reference sequence). This CDR3 comprises 12 residues. CDR3 protein: CAWSPGQETQYF. In DNA form, the CDR3 reads TGTGCCTGGAGTCCAGGTCAAGAGACCCAGTACTTC.

This clone qualifies as medium-sized. J is TRBJ2-7 and V is TRBV5-4, with D unresolved. Germline V gives CDR1 SGHNT, CDR2 YYREEE (reference sequence). V lost 4 bases and J lost 3, with 8 bases in between. This CDR3 is 12 amino acids long. The CDR3 DNA is TGTGCCAGCAGCACGGGTCTCTACGAGCAGTACTTC. This sequence encodes CASSTGLYEQYF. Variable domain in full (rest from reference TRBV5-4 and TRBJ2-7): ETGVTQSPTHLIKTRGQQVTLRCSSQSGHNTVSWYQQALGQGPQFIFQYYREEENGRGNFPPRFSGLQFPNYSSELNVNALELDDSALYLCASSTGLYEQYFGPGTRLTVT.

The V gene is TRBV5-6, the J gene TRBJ2-3, with unresolved D. This CDR3 comprises 15 residues. The ends were cut back, 4 bases at V and 2 bases at J, with 14 bases in the middle. Germline V gives CDR1 SGHDT, CDR2 YYEEEE. CDR3 sequence reads: CASSPTGLTTDTQYF. In nucleotides, the CDR3 is TGTGCCAGCAGCCCGACCGGCCTCACCACAGATACGCAGTATTTT.

This clone was observed a handful of times. The chain combines TRBV4-1 with TRBJ1-6; D is perhaps TRBD1 (6 bases). V was cut by 5 bases and J by 9 bases, with 17 bases left in between. This CDR3 is built from 15 residues. Per germline, CDR1 MGHRA and CDR2 YSYEKL. The CDR3 DNA reads TGCGCCAGCAGCTTATACAGGGAGATGAGTTCACCCCTCCACTTT. Amino acid sequence: CASSLYREMSSPLHF.

This chain uses TRBV18 with TRBJ2-6, with D possibly TRBD1 on 6 matching bases. V was trimmed by 6 bases and J by 0 bases, leaving 12 bases between them. This CDR3 contains 16 residues. CDR1 is KGHSH, CDR2 LQKENI, per germline. In nucleotides, the CDR3 is TGTGCCAGCTCTTACGACAGGCGCTCTGGGGCCAACGTCCTGACTTTC. Encoded protein: CASSYDRRSGANVLTF.

The rearrangement joins TRBV30 to TRBJ2-4; the D gene is possibly TRBD1 (8 bases). With 4 bases removed from V and 1 base from J, the gap between germline ends came to 20 bases. Per the germline V gene, CDR1 is GTSNPN and CDR2 is SVGIG (reference sequence). The CDR3 loop spans 17 amino acids. The CDR3 loop is CAWTVEQGGHAKNIQYF. For the CDR3, the DNA is TGTGCCTGGACCGTCGAACAGGGGGGGCACGCCAAAAACATTCAGTACTTC.